This TCR beta chain was profiled in a study of cytomegalovirus exposure and HLA in healthy donors (dated by TCRdb to 2016 to 2017). A note on the overall study: An earlier analysis of 550 to 700 of the donors reported roughly 300 Gb of sequence data and roughly 110 million unique TCR beta sequences from some 180 million T cells. Around 320 gigabases of sequencing data and approximately 84 million unique TCR sequences were included in an early release covering about 700 HLA-typed donors. Using immunosequencing, the study profiled T cell repertoires from 500 to 800 subjects and related those repertoires to cytomegalovirus serostatus. The aim of the study was to test whether cataloging public T cell receptors could identify signatures of past pathogen exposure. Rather than drawing on any new phenotypic data, the later analysis identified candidate immune exposures from TCR beta sequences and the way those sequences occurred across donors. The study combined high-throughput TCR immunosequencing, statistical association of individual TCRs with disease status, and machine learning to predict cytomegalovirus infection status. Among some 410 genotyped donors of the cohort, an average of approximately 240,000 unique TCR beta nucleotide sequences was sequenced per donor, of which roughly 18% were non-productive. HLA typing included class I and class II loci at four-digit resolution. Donor age, sex, ethnicity and CMV serostatus were compiled alongside the repertoire data. A separate validation cohort of roughly 120 different subjects was used in addition to the roughly 700-subject first cohort. Every repertoire in the discovery cohort had been generated on one and the same sequencing platform. Of the approximately 400 genotyped donors, around 81% fell in the genetic ancestry cluster associated with self-reported Caucasian donors. In a later analysis, previously published TCR beta repertoires from some 640 donors were re-analyzed and high-resolution HLA genotyping was added so that TCR occurrence patterns could be studied. Typing coverage varied by locus: roughly 620-640 donors for A, B, C, DRB1 and DQB1; more than 500 for DQA1; about 600 for DPA1; roughly 450 for DPB1. A later genetic analysis used genome-wide SNP genotypes for about three fifths of the roughly 700 donors, treating that subset as a discovery cohort. To decide whether each TCR beta V gene segment behaved as functional or pseudogenic, an earlier analysis of approximately 620 of the donors relied on high-throughput TCR beta sequencing. Because of strong linkage in the cohort, a few DR-DQ haplotypes were treated as single units for association and clustering.

From cysteine to phenylalanine, the CDR3 is 14 amino acids long. Only the CDR3 region is kept as DNA, spanning 42 bases read in frame from base 1. Relative to germline, V is 8 bases shorter and J is 2 bases shorter, with 14 bases between their ends. CDR1 is given as MNHEY and CDR2 as SVGAGI, both from the germline V gene. Only one count was recorded for this clone. It lacks a known antigen. Base-call qualities are not available, and no considerably larger clone is one nucleotide away. The cohort was made up of roughly 670 healthy bone marrow donors. At the time of sampling, every cohort member was nominally healthy, though immune exposures that went unrecorded were likely present. The donor was CMV seronegative and was included in the group of a few hundred seronegative cohort members. A peripheral blood sample was collected from each donor, and TCR beta sequencing was performed on peripheral blood mononuclear cells. Genomic DNA was extracted from the blood cell samples with the Qiagen DNeasy Blood Extraction Kit.

Library prep was done by the immunoSEQ multiplex PCR assay. The multiplex PCR relied on a mix of 60 forward primers for TCR Vbeta segments and 13 reverse primers for TCR Jbeta segments. The CDR3 region of rearranged TCR beta genes was amplified from genomic DNA by a multiplex PCR assay. The amplified TCR beta libraries were sequenced on the Illumina HiSeq System as 87-base-pair reads. The published analysis was carried out like this. Across the 640 or so repertoires, a later analysis counted tens of millions of unique TCR beta chains, roughly 11 million of which were shared by at least two donors. Raw reads were error-corrected and collapsed into unique sequences with a nearest-neighbor algorithm that merged closely related sequences to remove PCR and sequencing errors. To assign V, D and J gene segments, CDR3 sequences were aligned to IMGT reference sequences. For a sequence to be retained, at least a six-nucleotide match to both a V gene segment and a J gene segment was required. A rearrangement counted as productive if the CDR3 had no stop codons and remained in frame with V and J, and every other rearrangement counted as non-productive. CDR3 was defined by IMGT convention, running from the second conserved V-encoded cysteine to the conserved J-encoded phenylalanine. Sequences without an unambiguous match to a single V gene segment were excluded from the earlier analysis of approximately 600 of the donors. In an earlier analysis of around 590 of the donors, a V segment was called functional when productive rearrangements were above 56.7%, and segregating when the standard deviation between donors exceeded 5%. A statistical classification framework was built for diagnosing cytomegalovirus status from the catalog of TCR beta chain sequences. V and J gene assignment, in a later analysis, came from comparing TCR nucleotide sequences with IMGT/GENE-DB human TR gene sequences. In a later analysis, CDR3 sequences and most-parsimonious VDJ recombination scenarios were assigned using the TCRdist pipeline. A later analysis defined each TCR beta chain by its CDR3 amino acid sequence plus V-gene family, and excluded reads lacking a unique V-gene family. As a way to deal with suspected cross-contamination and a sequencing artifact, a later analysis dropped hundreds of nucleotide sequences that were highly shared and had low generation probability. In a later analysis, a clonal expansion index was calculated for each public chain from normalized within-repertoire ranks of inferred template counts. In a later analysis, generation probabilities were computed with a VDJ recombination model fitted to out-of-frame rearrangements, and the resulting probabilities were checked against IGoR. Hypergeometric tests were used in a later analysis to score TCR-TCR, TCR-HLA and TCR-CMV co-occurrence, with a repertoire-size bias correction applied to the TCR pairs. To estimate false discovery rates, a later analysis permuted the HLA or CMV assignments 20 times. In a later analysis, co-occurring TCRs were grouped using DBSCAN, with TCRdist sequence similarity added in when clustering inside HLA-allele-positive subsets. Repertoires with fewer than 30,000 or more than 120,000 public chains, plus five repertoires with anomalous nucleotide sharing, were excluded from co-occurrence clustering. The table comes from immuneACCESS by way of TCRdb, which keeps in-frame sequences with V and J called. Part of the clones is missing from these tables; in studies checked, under half for an unresolved V gene and the rest for unknown reasons. V, J and clone size were drawn from that table, and D and trimming were deduced from the DNA. The sample has some 190,000 clones on record, about 81% of them singletons. The ten largest make up about 1.5% of the sample.

Here is what the overall study found, with its caveats: The 87-base-pair reads could not distinguish some IMGT-functional V segments, including TRBV6-2 and TRBV6-3, so those segments were excluded. CMV serostatus was the only immune exposure information available for the cohort. A further reported finding was that TCR beta sequences accurately predicted the HLA-A and HLA-B alleles for most subjects in the first cohort. The authors suggested that the approach could potentially be extended to other disease states and immunological phenotypes. A cluster of highly shared sequence variants was judged likely to be a technical artifact of the sequencing pipeline. In an earlier analysis of 587 of the donors, most TCR beta V segments appeared in productive rearrangements about 87% or about 30% of the time, broadly matching IMGT annotations. In vitro tests confirmed that a few of the cytomegalovirus-associated TCR beta chains recognize cytomegalovirus antigens. Most TCR sequences were observed very rarely across donors, whereas some public TCRs were present in many individuals. In a later analysis, TCR association rates were found to vary across HLA loci, with the most associated TCRs seen for DRB1 alleles and the fewest for HLA-C alleles. A total of fewer than 200 TCR beta chains were listed by the study as associated with cytomegalovirus. Correlated functional status among segregating V segments might be attributable to linkage disequilibrium, but an unknown experimental factor could not be ruled out. HLA typing was unavailable for some donors at each locus, so association tests used only the typed subset. According to a later analysis, parvovirus B19, influenza, CMV and Epstein-Barr virus appeared linked to several top co-occurrence clusters. When HLA alleles, especially DR and DQ, strongly co-occurred, attributing TCR associations to individual alleles was difficult. Only TCR beta chains were sequenced in this cohort, and the absence of alpha or paired-chain data limited detectable features. In a later analysis, 16,951 TCR beta sequences were associated with specific HLA alleles at a false discovery rate of 0.05. In a later analysis, HLA-associated TCR beta chains showed more clonal expansion and lower generation probabilities than non-associated chains that were equally common. The earlier analysis of some 540 of the donors excluded about 16 rarely observed V segments, including chromosome 9 orphons, because counts were too low. In a later analysis, most CMV-associated TCR beta chains were found to appear HLA-restricted, with HLA associations seemingly driven largely by CMV exposure. According to a later genetic analysis, donors in an Asian-associated ancestry cluster had fewer N-insertions in productive TCRs than the roughly 660-donor mean. The classifier was reported to diagnose cytomegalovirus status with high specificity and sensitivity in both the original and validation cohorts. A later genetic analysis associated a missense DCLRE1C variant with V-gene and J-gene trimming of TCR beta chains, and an independent cohort replicated the association. The presence/absence analyses assumed that sequencing depth was roughly uniform across donors, and that assumption may not be true.

Sequenced: PBMCs. The receptor's source is a man in his forties or fifties in good health and CMV-seronegative. The V and J genes are TRBV6-5 and TRBJ2-3; the D region possibly corresponds to TRBD1 (6 bases align). In nucleotides, the sequence is TGTGCCAGCGGCAGGGGCGCGAACACAGATACGCAGTATTTT. Translation gives CASGRGANTDTQYF.